These T cell receptor beta chains were read from a single sample in a study of blood T cell repertoires in COVID-19. The protocol was immunoSEQ multiplex PCR, while the TCRdb copy is restricted to in-frame clones and leaves out a portion. The data hold 95,000 to 150,000 clones, with 85% observed a single time. Sequenced material: peripheral blood. These receptors originate from a man older than 75 with acute or convalescent COVID-19. Both conserved end residues are part of each CDR3. D genes are given only for firm matches. Only part of the rows carry a size: once, few, many, or a class if the clone is expanded.

v_call,d_call,j_call,clone_size,cdr3_aa,cdr3_nt
TRBV12-3/TRBV12-4,-,TRBJ2-7,-,CASSFSGDWEQYF,TGTGCCAGCAGTTTCTCAGGGGATTGGGAGCAGTACTTC
TRBV29-1,-,TRBJ2-3,-,CSVEGPSTDTQYF,TGCAGCGTTGAAGGGCCGAGCACAGATACGCAGTATTTT
TRBV9,-,TRBJ2-2,-,CASSPTGDTGELFF,TGTGCCAGCAGCCCCACCGGGGACACCGGGGAGCTGTTTTTT
TRBV18,TRBD1,TRBJ2-2,once,CASSRGTGQNTGELFF,TGTGCCAGCTCACGGGGGACAGGGCAAAACACCGGGGAGCTGTTTTTT
TRBV24-1,-,TRBJ2-1,once,CATSASPVGRYNEQFF,TGTGCCACCAGTGCCTCCCCTGTTGGTCGGTACAATGAGCAGTTCTTC
TRBV7-2,TRBD1,TRBJ1-2,-,CASSLDQGARRGYTF,TGTGCCAGCAGCTTAGACCAGGGGGCGCGTCGCGGCTACACCTTC
TRBV5-5,TRBD1,TRBJ1-2,-,CASSLYPATGVYGYTF,TGTGCCAGCAGCCTGTACCCCGCGACAGGGGTCTATGGCTACACCTTC
TRBV19,-,TRBJ1-4,-,CASLGTSTNEKLFF,TGTGCCAGTTTGGGCACGTCAACTAATGAAAAACTGTTTTTT
TRBV24-1,TRBD1,TRBJ2-1,-,CATSQPGQGAGNEQFF,TGTGCCACCAGCCAACCGGGACAGGGGGCAGGGAATGAGCAGTTCTTC
TRBV18,TRBD2,TRBJ2-7,-,CASSPEKGGGRSYEQYF,TGTGCCAGCTCACCAGAGAAAGGCGGGGGGCGCTCCTACGAGCAGTACTTC
TRBV19,TRBD1,TRBJ1-2,-,CASSQPGQGAGYTF,TGTGCCAGTAGCCAACCTGGACAGGGGGCTGGCTACACCTTC
TRBV6-1,-,TRBJ1-1,-,CASSETDRNTEAFF,TGTGCCAGCAGTGAGACTGACAGGAACACTGAAGCTTTCTTT
TRBV5-5,TRBD1,TRBJ2-7,-,CASSLAGGNSYEQYF,TGTGCCAGCAGCTTGGCAGGGGGCAACTCCTACGAGCAGTACTTC
TRBV30,TRBD1,TRBJ1-5,-,CAWSQGGGQPQHF,TGTGCCTGGAGTCAAGGGGGCGGTCAGCCCCAGCATTTT
TRBV6-5,-,TRBJ2-1,-,CASSYLGEQFF,TGTGCCAGCAGTTACCTCGGTGAGCAGTTCTTC
TRBV10-3,-,TRBJ1-4,-,CATHRAGGEKLFF,TGTGCCACCCACCGGGCGGGGGGTGAAAAACTGTTTTTT
TRBV7-6,-,TRBJ2-7,-,CASSPQTGTIYEQYF,TGTGCCAGCAGCCCCCAAACCGGGACAATCTACGAGCAGTACTTC
TRBV19,-,TRBJ1-4,-,CASSARTVHEKLFF,TGTGCCAGTAGTGCCCGAACGGTGCATGAAAAACTGTTTTTT
TRBV9,TRBD2,TRBJ2-2,-,CASSHRTSGTTGELFF,TGTGCCAGCAGCCACCGGACTAGCGGGACCACCGGGGAGCTGTTTTTT
TRBV19,TRBD1,TRBJ1-4,-,CASSAGKRQGRTNEKLFF,TGTGCCAGTAGTGCGGGGAAACGACAGGGGAGGACTAATGAAAAACTGTTTTTT
TRBV6-1,-,TRBJ1-5,-,CASSEREGNQPQHF,TGTGCCAGCAGTGAAAGGGAGGGCAATCAGCCCCAGCATTTT
TRBV29-1,-,TRBJ2-3,-,CSVERASGTDTQYF,TGCAGCGTTGAGAGGGCTAGCGGCACAGATACGCAGTATTTT
TRBV27,-,TRBJ2-6,-,CASSSSLGLGGSGANVLTF,TGTGCCAGCAGTTCCAGCCTAGGGTTAGGAGGCTCTGGGGCCAACGTCCTGACTTTC
TRBV27,-,TRBJ1-6,-,CASSPWSDRVNSPLHF,TGTGCCAGCAGTCCCTGGTCGGACAGAGTAAATTCACCCCTCCACTTT
TRBV6-5,-,TRBJ1-1,-,CASREKENTEAFF,TGTGCCAGCAGGGAGAAAGAGAACACTGAAGCTTTCTTT
TRBV5-1,TRBD2,TRBJ2-3,few,CASSSGTTSTDTQYF,TGCGCCAGCAGCTCCGGGACTACTAGCACAGATACGCAGTATTTT
TRBV29-1,-,TRBJ1-3,-,CSVESGNTIYF,TGCAGCGTTGAATCAGGAAACACCATATATTTT
TRBV7-2,-,TRBJ1-1,-,CASSFDRMNTEAFF,TGTGCCAGCAGTTTTGACAGGATGAACACTGAAGCTTTCTTT
TRBV7-6,-,TRBJ1-3,-,CASSLGSNSGNTIYF,TGTGCCAGCAGCTTAGGGAGTAACTCTGGAAACACCATATATTTT
TRBV18,-,TRBJ1-3,once,CASSPRQHVSGNTIYF,TGTGCCAGCTCACCCCGACAGCACGTCTCTGGAAACACCATATATTTT
TRBV7-3,-,TRBJ2-1,-,CASYRDNSYNEQFF,TGTGCCAGTTACAGGGATAACTCCTACAATGAGCAGTTCTTC
TRBV3-1/TRBV3-2,-,TRBJ2-1,-,CASSPSGNEQFF,TGTGCCAGCAGTCCTTCGGGGAATGAGCAGTTCTTC
TRBV14,-,TRBJ1-5,-,CASSQVSQGEQPQHF,TGTGCCAGCAGCCAAGTTTCCCAGGGCGAGCAGCCCCAGCATTTT
TRBV28,-,TRBJ2-7,once,CASTVAGLGLSYEQYF,TGTGCCAGCACCGTTGCGGGACTGGGGCTTTCCTACGAGCAGTACTTC
TRBV29-1,-,TRBJ1-2,-,CSVEDRDSGVYTF,TGCAGCGTTGAAGATAGGGATTCCGGGGTCTACACCTTC
TRBV9,TRBD2,TRBJ2-1,-,CASSLRLAGEGRVEQFF,TGTGCCAGCAGCCTTAGACTAGCGGGAGAGGGGCGAGTTGAGCAGTTCTTC
TRBV10-2,-,TRBJ1-4,few,CASRDSVNEKLFF,TGCGCCAGCAGGGACAGCGTTAATGAAAAACTGTTTTTT
TRBV27,TRBD1,TRBJ1-5,-,CASRRQGSQPQHF,TGTGCCAGCAGGAGACAGGGATCTCAGCCCCAGCATTTT
TRBV11-3,TRBD2,TRBJ2-1,-,CASSLRGLKREAYNEQFF,TGTGCCAGCAGCTTAAGGGGGCTTAAGCGGGAGGCCTACAATGAGCAGTTCTTC
TRBV5-5,-,TRBJ1-2,-,CASSLWTEANYGYTF,TGTGCCAGCAGCTTGTGGACAGAAGCTAACTATGGCTACACCTTC
TRBV5-1,TRBD2,TRBJ2-3,-,CASSSTVLARGTDTQYF,TGCGCCAGCAGCTCAACAGTACTAGCGCGGGGCACAGATACGCAGTATTTT
TRBV15,-,TRBJ2-1,-,CATSRKKGDYRRSYNEQFF,TGTGCCACCAGCAGAAAAAAGGGGGACTATCGGAGGTCCTACAATGAGCAGTTCTTC
TRBV6-1,-,TRBJ2-5,-,CASSEGEMKYKTQYF,TGTGCCAGCAGTGAGGGCGAGATGAAGTACAAGACCCAGTACTTC
TRBV11-2,-,TRBJ2-7,once,CASSSIGQGLSYEQYF,TGTGCCAGCAGCTCGATAGGACAGGGACTATCCTACGAGCAGTACTTC